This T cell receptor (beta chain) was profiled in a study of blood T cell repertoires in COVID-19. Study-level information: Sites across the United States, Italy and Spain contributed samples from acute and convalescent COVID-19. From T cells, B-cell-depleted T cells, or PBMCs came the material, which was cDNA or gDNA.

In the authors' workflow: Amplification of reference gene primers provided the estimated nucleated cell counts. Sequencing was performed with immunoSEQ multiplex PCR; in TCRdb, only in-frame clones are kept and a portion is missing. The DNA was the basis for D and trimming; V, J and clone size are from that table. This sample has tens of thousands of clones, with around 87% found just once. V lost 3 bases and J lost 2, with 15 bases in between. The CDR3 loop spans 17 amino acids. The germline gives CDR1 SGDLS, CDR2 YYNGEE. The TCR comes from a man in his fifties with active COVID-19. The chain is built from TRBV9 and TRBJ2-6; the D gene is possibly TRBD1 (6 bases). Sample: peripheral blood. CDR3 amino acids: CASSAGTAGAGANVLTF. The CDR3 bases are TGTGCCAGCAGCGCGGGGACCGCAGGGGCTGGGGCCAACGTCCTGACTTTC.